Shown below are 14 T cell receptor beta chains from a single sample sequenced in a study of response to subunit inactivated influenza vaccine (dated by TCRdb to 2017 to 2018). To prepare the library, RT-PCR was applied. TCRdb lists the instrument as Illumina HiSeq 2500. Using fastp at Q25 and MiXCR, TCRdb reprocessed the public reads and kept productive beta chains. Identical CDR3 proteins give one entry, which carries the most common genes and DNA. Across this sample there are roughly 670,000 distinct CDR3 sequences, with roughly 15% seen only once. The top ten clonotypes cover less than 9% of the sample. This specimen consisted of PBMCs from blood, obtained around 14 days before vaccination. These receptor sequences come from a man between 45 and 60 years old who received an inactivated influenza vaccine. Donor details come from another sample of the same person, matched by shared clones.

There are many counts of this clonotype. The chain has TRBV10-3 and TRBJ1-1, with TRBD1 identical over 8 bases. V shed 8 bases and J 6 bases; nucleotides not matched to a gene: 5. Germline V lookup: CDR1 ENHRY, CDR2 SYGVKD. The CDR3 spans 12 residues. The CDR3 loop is CAIGQGGSEAFF. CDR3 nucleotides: TGTGCCATCGGACAGGGAGGATCTGAAGCTTTCTTT.

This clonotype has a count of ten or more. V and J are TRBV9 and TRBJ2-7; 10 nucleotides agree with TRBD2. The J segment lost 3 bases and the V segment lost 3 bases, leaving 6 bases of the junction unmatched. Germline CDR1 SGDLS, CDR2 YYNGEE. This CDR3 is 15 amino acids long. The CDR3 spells CASSETSGGGYEQYF. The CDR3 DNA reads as TGTGCCAGCAGCGAGACCAGCGGGGGGGGCTACGAGCAGTACTTC.

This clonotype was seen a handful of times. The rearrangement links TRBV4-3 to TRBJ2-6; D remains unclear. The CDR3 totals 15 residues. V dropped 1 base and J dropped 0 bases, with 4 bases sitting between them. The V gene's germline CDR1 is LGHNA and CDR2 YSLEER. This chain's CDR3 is CASSQALSGANVLTF. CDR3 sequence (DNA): TGCGCCAGCAGCCAAGCCCTCTCTGGGGCCAACGTCCTGACTTTC.

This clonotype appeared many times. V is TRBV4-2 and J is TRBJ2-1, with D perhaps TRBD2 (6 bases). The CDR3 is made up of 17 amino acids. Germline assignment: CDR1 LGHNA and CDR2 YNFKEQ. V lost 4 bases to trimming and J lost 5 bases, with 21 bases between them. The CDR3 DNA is TGTGCCAGCAGCCCTTTGACCGGGACTGACAATAACAATGAGCAGTTCTTC. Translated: CASSPLTGTDNNNEQFF.

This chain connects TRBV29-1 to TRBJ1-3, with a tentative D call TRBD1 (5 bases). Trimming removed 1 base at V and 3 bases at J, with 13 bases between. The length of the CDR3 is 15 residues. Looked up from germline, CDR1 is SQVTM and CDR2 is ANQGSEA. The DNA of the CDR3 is TGCAGCGTTGAAGCGGAAGGGACCAGTGGAAACACCATATATTTT. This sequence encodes CSVEAEGTSGNTIYF.

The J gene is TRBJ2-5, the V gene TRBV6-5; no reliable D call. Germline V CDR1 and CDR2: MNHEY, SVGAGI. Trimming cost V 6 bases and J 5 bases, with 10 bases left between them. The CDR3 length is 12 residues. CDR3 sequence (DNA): TGTGCCAGCAGCCGACCCTTTGAGACCCAGTACTTC. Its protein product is CASSRPFETQYF.

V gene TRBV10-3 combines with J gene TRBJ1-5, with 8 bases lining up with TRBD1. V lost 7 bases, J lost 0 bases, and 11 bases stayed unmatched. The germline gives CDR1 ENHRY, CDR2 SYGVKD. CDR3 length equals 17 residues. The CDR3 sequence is CAINDRDRIRSNQPQHF. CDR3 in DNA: TGTGCCATCAACGACCGGGACAGGATCCGTAGCAATCAGCCCCAGCATTTT.

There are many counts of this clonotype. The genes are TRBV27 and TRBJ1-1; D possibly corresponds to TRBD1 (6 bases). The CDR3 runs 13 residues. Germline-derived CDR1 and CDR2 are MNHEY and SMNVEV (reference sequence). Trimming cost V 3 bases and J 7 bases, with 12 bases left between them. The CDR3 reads CASSFGGAGEAFF. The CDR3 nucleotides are TGTGCCAGCAGTTTTGGGGGGGCGGGTGAAGCTTTCTTT.

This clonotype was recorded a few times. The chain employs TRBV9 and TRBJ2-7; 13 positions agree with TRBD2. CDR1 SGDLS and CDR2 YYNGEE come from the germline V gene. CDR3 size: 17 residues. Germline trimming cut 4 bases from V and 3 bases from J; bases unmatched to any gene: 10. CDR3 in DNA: TGTGCCAGCAGCCCTTACGGGACTAGCGGGGTCAACTACGAGCAGTACTTC. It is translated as CASSPYGTSGVNYEQYF.

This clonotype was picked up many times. The DNA of the CDR3 is TGTGCCAGCAGTTTATCGGACATTCAGTACTTC. It translates to CASSLSDIQYF. The chain links TRBV28 to TRBJ2-4; no clear D gene. The CDR3 has 11 residues. Germline-derived CDR1 and CDR2 are MDHEN and SYDVKM. Trimming removed 1 base at V and 8 bases at J, with 3 bases between.

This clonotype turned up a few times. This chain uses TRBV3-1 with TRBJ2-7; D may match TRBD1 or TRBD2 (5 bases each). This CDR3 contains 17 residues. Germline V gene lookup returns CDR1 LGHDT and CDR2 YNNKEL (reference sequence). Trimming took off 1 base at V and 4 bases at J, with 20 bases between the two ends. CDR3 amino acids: CASSQVLSAGRNYEQYF. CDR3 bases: TGTGCCAGCAGCCAAGTTTTGTCGGCAGGGAGAAATTACGAGCAGTACTTC.

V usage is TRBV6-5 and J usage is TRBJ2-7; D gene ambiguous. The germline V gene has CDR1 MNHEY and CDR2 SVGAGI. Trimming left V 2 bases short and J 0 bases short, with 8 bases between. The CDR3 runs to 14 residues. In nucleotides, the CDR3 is TGTGCCAGCAGTTACGTCTCGAGCTCCTACGAGCAGTACTTC. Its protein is CASSYVSSSYEQYF.

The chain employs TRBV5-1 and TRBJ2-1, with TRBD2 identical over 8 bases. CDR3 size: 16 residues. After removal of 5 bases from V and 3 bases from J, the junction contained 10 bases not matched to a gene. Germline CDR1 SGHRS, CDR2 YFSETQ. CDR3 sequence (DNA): TGCGCCAGCAGTATCCCGACTAGCGCATACTACAATGAGCAGTTCTTC. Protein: CASSIPTSAYYNEQFF.

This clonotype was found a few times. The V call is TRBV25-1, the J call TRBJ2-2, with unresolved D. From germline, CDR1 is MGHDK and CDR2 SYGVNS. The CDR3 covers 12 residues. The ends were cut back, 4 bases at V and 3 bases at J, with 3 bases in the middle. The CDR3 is CASSGHTGELFF. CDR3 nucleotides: TGTGCCAGCAGTGGGCACACCGGGGAGCTGTTTTTT.